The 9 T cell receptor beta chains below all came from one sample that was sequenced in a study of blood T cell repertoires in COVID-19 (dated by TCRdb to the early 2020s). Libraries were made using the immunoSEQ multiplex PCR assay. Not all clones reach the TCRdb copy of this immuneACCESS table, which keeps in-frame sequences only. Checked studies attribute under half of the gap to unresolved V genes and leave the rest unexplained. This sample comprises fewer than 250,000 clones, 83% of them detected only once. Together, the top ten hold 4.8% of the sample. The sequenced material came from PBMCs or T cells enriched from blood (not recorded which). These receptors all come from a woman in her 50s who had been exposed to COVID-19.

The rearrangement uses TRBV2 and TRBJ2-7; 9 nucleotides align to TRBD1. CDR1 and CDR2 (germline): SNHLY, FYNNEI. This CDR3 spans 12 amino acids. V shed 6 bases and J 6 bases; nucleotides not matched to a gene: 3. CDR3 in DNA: TGTGCCAGCAGACCGACAGGGGGCGAGCAGTACTTC. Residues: CASRPTGGEQYF.

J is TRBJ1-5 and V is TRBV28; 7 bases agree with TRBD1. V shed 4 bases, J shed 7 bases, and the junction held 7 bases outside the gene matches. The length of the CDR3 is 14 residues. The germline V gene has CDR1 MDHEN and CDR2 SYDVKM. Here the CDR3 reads CASSSSGGSQPQHF. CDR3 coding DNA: TGTGCCAGCAGTTCCTCAGGGGGAAGCCAGCCCCAGCATTTT. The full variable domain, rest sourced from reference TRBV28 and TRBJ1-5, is DVKVTQSSRYLVKRTGEKVFLECVQDMDHENMFWYRQDPGLGLRLIYFSYDVKMKEKGDIPEGYSVSREKKERFSLILESASTNQTSMYLCASSSSGGSQPQHFGDGTRLSIL.

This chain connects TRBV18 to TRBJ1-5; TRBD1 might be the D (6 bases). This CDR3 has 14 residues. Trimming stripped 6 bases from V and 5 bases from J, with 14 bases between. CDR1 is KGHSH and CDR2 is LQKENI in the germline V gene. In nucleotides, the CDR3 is TGTGCCAGCTCGCTAGGGGGAGTCTATCAGCCCCAGCATTTT. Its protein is CASSLGGVYQPQHF.

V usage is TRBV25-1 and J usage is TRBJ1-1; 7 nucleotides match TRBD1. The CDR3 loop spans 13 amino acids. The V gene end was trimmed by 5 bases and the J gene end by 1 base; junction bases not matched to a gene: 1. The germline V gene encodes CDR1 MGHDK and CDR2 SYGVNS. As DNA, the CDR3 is TGTGCCAGCAGTTACAGGGGGAACACTGAAGCTTTCTTT. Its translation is CASSYRGNTEAFF.

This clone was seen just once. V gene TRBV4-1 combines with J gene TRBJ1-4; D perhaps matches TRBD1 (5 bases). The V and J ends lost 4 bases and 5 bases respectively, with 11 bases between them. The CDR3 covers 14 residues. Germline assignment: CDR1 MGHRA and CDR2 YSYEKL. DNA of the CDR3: TGCGCCAGCAGCCCGACAGTACTAAATGAAAAACTGTTTTTT. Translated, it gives CASSPTVLNEKLFF.

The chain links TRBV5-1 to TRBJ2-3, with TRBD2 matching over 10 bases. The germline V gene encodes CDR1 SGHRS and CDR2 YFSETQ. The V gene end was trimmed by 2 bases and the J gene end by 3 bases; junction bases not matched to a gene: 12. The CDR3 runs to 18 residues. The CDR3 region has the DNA TGCGCCAGCAGCTTTGAGCGGCCGGTAGCGGGGGGAACAGATACGCAGTATTTT. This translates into CASSFERPVAGGTDTQYF.

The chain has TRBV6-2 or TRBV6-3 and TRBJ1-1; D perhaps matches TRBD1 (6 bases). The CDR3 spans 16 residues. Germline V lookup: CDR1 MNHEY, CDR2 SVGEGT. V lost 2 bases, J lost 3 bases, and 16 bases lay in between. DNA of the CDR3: TGTGCCAGCAGTTACGCGGGGGGCGCAGGGGACACTGAAGCTTTCTTT. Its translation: CASSYAGGAGDTEAFF.

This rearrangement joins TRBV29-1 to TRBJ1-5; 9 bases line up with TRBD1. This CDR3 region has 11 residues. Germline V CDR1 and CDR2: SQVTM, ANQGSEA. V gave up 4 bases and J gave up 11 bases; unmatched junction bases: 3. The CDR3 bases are TGCAGCGTTGGCGACAGGGGGGCCCAGCATTTT. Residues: CSVGDRGAQHF. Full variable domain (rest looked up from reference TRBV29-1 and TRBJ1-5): SAVISQKPSRDICQRGTSLTIQCQVDSQVTMMFWYRQQPGQSLTLIATANQGSEATYESGFVIDKFPISRPNLTFSTLTVSNMSPEDSSIYLCSVGDRGAQHFGDGTRLSIL.

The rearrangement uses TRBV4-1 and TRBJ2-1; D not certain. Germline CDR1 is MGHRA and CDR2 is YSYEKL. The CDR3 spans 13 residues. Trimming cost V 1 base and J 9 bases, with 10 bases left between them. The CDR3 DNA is TGCGCCAGCAGCCAAGGCTTTGCGGCTGAGCAGTTCTTC. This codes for CASSQGFAAEQFF.